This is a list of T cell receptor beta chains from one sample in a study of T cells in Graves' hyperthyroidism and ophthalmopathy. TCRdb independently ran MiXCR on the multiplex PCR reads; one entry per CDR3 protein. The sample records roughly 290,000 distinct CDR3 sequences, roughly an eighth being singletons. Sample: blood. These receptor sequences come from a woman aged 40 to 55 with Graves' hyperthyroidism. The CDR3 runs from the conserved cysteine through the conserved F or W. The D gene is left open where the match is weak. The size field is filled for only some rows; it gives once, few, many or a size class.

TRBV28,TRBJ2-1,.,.,TGTGCCAGCAGTTCGACCGGGACAATCGATGAGCAGTTCTTC,CASSSTGTIDEQFF
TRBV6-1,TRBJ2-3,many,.,TGTGCCACAAAGAGGGGGACTAGCACAGATACGCAGTATTTT,CATKRGTSTDTQYF
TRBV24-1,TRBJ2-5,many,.,TGTGCCACCAGTGGTTGGCAGAACCAAGAGACCCAGTACTTC,CATSGWQNQETQYF
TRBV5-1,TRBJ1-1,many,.,TGCGCCAGCAGCTCCCGAGGCGGGAACACTGAAGCTTTCTTT,CASSSRGGNTEAFF
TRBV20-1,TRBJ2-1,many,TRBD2,TGCAGTGCTAGAACCGGGACTAGCGGGTCGTATGAGCAGTTCTTC,CSARTGTSGSYEQFF
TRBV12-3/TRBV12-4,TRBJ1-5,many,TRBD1,TGTGCCAGCAGATCACAGGGGGCGATGAGCAATCAGCCCCAGCATTTT,CASRSQGAMSNQPQHF
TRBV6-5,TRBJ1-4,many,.,TGTGCCAGCAGTTACCGAGCCTGGGGTAGAATATCACGTGAAAAACTGTTTTTT,CASSYRAWGRISREKLFF
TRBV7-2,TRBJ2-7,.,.,TGTGCCAGCAGCTTAGCGCGAGGGAGCGAGCAGTACTTC,CASSLARGSEQYF
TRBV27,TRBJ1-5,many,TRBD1,TGTGCCAGCAGTTCCCTAGCCCGGGACAGGGGAGGGGCTCAGCCCCAGCATTTT,CASSSLARDRGGAQPQHF
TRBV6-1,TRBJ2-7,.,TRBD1,TGTGCCAGCAGTGAGACCGGGACAGGGTCCTACGAGCAGTACTTC,CASSETGTGSYEQYF
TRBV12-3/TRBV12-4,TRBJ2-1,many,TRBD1,TGTGCCAGCAGTTCTCCCGGGACAGGGAGGTTTGAGCAGTTCTTC,CASSSPGTGRFEQFF
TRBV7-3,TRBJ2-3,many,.,TGTGCCAGCAGCTACCAGCTAGTTCCAGATACGCAGTATTTT,CASSYQLVPDTQYF
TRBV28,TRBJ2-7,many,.,TGTGCCAGCAGTTTCGGAGTTAGCTCCTACGAGCAGTACTTC,CASSFGVSSYEQYF
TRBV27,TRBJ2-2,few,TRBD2,TGTGCCAGCAGTTTAGTGGCGGGAGGTAACACCGGGGAGCTGTTTTTT,CASSLVAGGNTGELFF
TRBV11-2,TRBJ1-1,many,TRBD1,TGTGCCAGCAGCTCTGTCCCGGGACAGGGGGCTAAGGACACTGAAGCTTTCTTT,CASSSVPGQGAKDTEAFF
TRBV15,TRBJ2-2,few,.,TGTGCCACCAGCAGAGGAAGTATTGAGACCGGGGAGCTGTTTTTT,CATSRGSIETGELFF
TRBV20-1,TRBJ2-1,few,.,TGCAGTGCTAGCCGTCCAGGCCAGCTCGTGGTGAATGAGCAGTTCTTC,CSASRPGQLVVNEQFF
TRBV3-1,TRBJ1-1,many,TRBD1,TGTGCCAGCAGCCAGCAGGGGGGTGCCACTGAAGCTTTCTTT,CASSQQGGATEAFF
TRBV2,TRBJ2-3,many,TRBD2,TGTGCCAGCACTCTAGCGGTTACTAGCACAGATACGCAGTATTTT,CASTLAVTSTDTQYF
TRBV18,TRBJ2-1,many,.,TGTGCCAGCTCACCAGGGTTCCTATCAGATGAGCAGTTCTTC,CASSPGFLSDEQFF
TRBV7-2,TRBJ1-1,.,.,TGTGCCAGCAGCTTAGCGCGGGGGGCCACTGAAGCTTTCTTT,CASSLARGATEAFF
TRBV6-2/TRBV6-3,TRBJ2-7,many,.,TGTGCCAGCAGCCTAAGGATTGGAGCGGGTTACGAGCAGTACTTC,CASSLRIGAGYEQYF
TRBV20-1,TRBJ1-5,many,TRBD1,TGCAGTGCTAGGCAGGGGGCGTCTGATCAGCCCCAGCATTTT,CSARQGASDQPQHF
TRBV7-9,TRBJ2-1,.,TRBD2,TGTGCCAGCAGCACCGGGACTAGCGACAATGAGCAGTTCTTC,CASSTGTSDNEQFF
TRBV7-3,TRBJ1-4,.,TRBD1,TGTGCCAGCAGCTTTGGGACAGGAGACAATGAAAAACTGTTTTTT,CASSFGTGDNEKLFF
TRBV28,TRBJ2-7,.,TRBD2,TGTGCCAGTAGAGAACTAGCGGGGTTCTACGAGCAGTACTTC,CASRELAGFYEQYF
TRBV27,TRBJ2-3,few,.,TGTGCCAGCAGTATCCCGGGAGGCACAGATACGCAGTATTTT,CASSIPGGTDTQYF
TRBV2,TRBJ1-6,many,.,TGTGCCAGCAGTGATGGAGGGACACTCGTACCCCTCCACTTT,CASSDGGTLVPLHF
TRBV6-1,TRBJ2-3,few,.,TGTGCCAGCAGCGTAAGCGGGAGCACAGATACGCAGTATTTT,CASSVSGSTDTQYF
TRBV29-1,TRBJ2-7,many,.,TGCAGCGTGAAGACAGGGGAGGGTTTCGAGCAGTACTTC,CSVKTGEGFEQYF
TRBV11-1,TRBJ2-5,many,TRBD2,TGTGCCAGCAGCTCCTCGGGGGGGGAGACCCAGTACTTC,CASSSSGGETQYF
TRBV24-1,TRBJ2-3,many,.,TGTGCCACCGCCATCCAGATGGCAGATACGCAGTATTTT,CATAIQMADTQYF
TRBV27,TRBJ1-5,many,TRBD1,TGTGCCAGCAGTCCTAACAGGGGAAATCAGCCCCAGCATTTT,CASSPNRGNQPQHF
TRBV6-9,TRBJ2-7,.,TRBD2,TGTGCCAGCAGTTGGTTTAGCGGGAAGTACGAGCGGTACTTC,CASSWFSGKYERYF
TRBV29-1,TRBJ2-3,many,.,TGCAGCGTTGGAACAGGCACAGATACGCAGTATTTT,CSVGTGTDTQYF
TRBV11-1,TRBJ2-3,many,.,TGTGCCAGCAGCTTACCGGGGGGCACAGATACGCAGTATTTT,CASSLPGGTDTQYF
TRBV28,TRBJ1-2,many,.,TGTGCCAGCAGCGCCCGGACAGTACCCTATGGCTACACCTTC,CASSARTVPYGYTF
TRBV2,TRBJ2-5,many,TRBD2,TGTGCCAGCAGGCCGGGGGGGAGAGAGACCCAGTACTTC,CASRPGGRETQYF
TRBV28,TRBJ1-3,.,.,TGTGCCACCTATACCAGGGGAAGAGGAAACACCATATATTTT,CATYTRGRGNTIYF
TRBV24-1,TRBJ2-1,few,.,TGTGCCACCCGGGCCGGCCGGTACAATGAGCAGTTCTTC,CATRAGRYNEQFF
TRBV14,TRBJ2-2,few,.,TGTGCCAGCAGCCAAGGTTGGACAAGGGCCGGGGAGCTGTTTTTT,CASSQGWTRAGELFF
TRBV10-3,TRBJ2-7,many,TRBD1,TGTGCCATCGGCTTAGACAGGGGGGGCTACGAGCAGTACTTC,CAIGLDRGGYEQYF
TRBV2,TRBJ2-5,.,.,TGTGCCCGCAGTGGTGCATCCTTGGTAGAGACCCAGTACTTC,CARSGASLVETQYF
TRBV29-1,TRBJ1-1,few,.,TGCAGCGTTGAAGATACCAGGGGAGCTTTCTTT,CSVEDTRGAFF
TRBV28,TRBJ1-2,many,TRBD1,TGTGCCAGCAGTGTATCGGCCGGGGCAGGGGGCCTTGGCTACACCTTC,CASSVSAGAGGLGYTF